This TCR beta chain is from a study of T-cell memory formation after mild COVID-19. Study information: Clusters were largely donor specific.

Points on this clonotype: The antigen is not known.

TCRdb recomputed calls from the 5' RACE reads with MiXCR, one row per CDR3 protein. The profile shows 400,000 to 500,000 distinct CDR3 sequences, roughly 24% of them singletons. The CDR3 spans 14 residues. The germline V gene encodes CDR1 GTSNPN and CDR2 SVGIG (reference sequence). Trimming took 0 bases from V and 2 from J, leaving 9 bases between them. Whole-study results and caveats: Nothing confirmed that second-wave clones peaking on day 37 were specific for SARS-CoV-2. CD4+ clones that contracted lay mainly in CM and EM; CD8+ ones lay in EMRA. Memory sampled before infection contained some responding clones, suggesting cross-reactive memory joined.

Input material: PBMCs or a T cell subset sorted from them (not recorded which). This rearrangement joins TRBV30 to TRBJ2-3; tentative D call: TRBD1 (5 bases). The TCR was taken from an adult woman who had mild COVID-19 (a few samples of this study predate the infection). Cell type and time point are not known. CDR3 residues: CAWSVDMFTDTQYF. The DNA of the CDR3 is TGTGCCTGGAGTGTGGACATGTTCACAGATACGCAGTATTTT.